This T cell receptor beta chain was captured by sequencing in a study of OX40 agonist ivuxolimab in advanced cancers. Looking at the study overall: Each dose-escalation patient presented with hepatocellular carcinoma, melanoma, renal cell or head and neck cancer. Participants averaged roughly 57 years of age (range 23 to 79) and were over 75% male. Findings of the study overall: The 0.1-3.0 mg/kg partial responders had among the lowest clonal expansion. In the 0.1 to 3.0 mg/kg range, CD4+ and CD8+ blood T cells had expanded clonally by week 6.

This clone was seen only a few times. As yet, its antigen is unknown. The CDR3 totals 15 residues. CDR1 is PRHDT, CDR2 FYEKMQ, per germline (reference sequence). The junction had 12 bases not matched to a gene; V was cut back by 9 bases and J by 5 bases. The table came from immunoSEQ multiplex PCR; TCRdb's copy has only in-frame clones and leaves some out. The sample lists approximately 70,000 clones, 87% occurring once. The sample was CD4+ or CD8+ T cells sorted from blood, taken in a trial of the OX40 agonist ivuxolimab. The clonotype comes from an adult with an advanced solid tumor such as melanoma, head and neck, liver or kidney cancer. The chain carries TRBV13 and TRBJ2-2; 7 positions agree with TRBD1. The DNA of the CDR3 is TGTGCCAGTACCCGGCAGGGGGAGAGAACCGGGGAGCTGTTTTTT. This codes for CASTRQGERTGELFF.